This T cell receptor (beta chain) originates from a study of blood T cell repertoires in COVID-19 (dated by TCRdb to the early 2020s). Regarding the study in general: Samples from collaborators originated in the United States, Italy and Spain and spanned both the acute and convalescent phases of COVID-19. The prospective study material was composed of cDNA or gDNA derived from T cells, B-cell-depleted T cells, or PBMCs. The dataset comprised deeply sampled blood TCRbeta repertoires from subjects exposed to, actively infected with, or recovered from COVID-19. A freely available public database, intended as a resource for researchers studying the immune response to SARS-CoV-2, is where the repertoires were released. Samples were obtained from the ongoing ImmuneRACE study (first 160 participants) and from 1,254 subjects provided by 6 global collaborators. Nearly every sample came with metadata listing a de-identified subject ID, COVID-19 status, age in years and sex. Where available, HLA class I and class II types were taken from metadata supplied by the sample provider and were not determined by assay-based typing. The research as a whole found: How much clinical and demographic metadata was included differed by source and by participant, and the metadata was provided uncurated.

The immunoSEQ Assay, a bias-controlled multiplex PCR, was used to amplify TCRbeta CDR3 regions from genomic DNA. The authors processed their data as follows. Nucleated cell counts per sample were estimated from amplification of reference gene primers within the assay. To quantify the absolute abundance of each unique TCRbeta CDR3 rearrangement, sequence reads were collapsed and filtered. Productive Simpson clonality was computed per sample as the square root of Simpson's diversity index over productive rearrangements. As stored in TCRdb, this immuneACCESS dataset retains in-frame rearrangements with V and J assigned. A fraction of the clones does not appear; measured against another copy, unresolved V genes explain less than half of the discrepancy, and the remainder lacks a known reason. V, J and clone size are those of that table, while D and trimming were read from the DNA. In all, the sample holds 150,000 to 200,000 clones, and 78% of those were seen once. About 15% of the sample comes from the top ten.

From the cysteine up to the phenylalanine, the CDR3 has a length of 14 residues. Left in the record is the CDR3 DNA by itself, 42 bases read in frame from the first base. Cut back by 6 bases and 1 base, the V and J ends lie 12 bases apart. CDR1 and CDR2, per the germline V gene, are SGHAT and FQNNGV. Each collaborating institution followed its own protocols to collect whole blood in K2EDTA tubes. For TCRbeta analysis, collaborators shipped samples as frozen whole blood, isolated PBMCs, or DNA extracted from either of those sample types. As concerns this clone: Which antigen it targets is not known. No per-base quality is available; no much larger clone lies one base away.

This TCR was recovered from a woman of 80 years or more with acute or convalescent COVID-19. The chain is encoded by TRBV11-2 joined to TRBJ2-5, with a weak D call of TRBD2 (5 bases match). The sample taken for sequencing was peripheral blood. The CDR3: CASSFNEGQETQYF. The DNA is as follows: TGTGCCAGCAGTTTTAACGAGGGCCAAGAGACCCAGTACTTC.